This T cell receptor beta chain was documented in a study of cytomegalovirus exposure and HLA in healthy donors. General study results and limits: It was reported that the classifier diagnosed cytomegalovirus status with high specificity and sensitivity in both the original and validation cohorts. Altogether, 150 to 200 TCR beta chains were recorded as cytomegalovirus-associated.

From the 120-subject validation cohort, which was separate from the roughly 690-subject first cohort, the donors were drawn. Sequenced by immunoSEQ multiplex PCR; TCRdb stores in-frame clones only, minus some. This sample has about 110,000 clones, with around 85% found just once. Comments on this clone: The antigen is unknown.

V was clipped by 3 bases and J by 7 bases; unmatched bases: 6. Germline V CDR1 and CDR2: SNHLY, FYNNEI. The CDR3 is made up of 15 amino acids. V gene TRBV2 combines with J gene TRBJ1-6, with 7 bases aligning to TRBD1. Sequencing used PBMCs. The source is a woman aged 18-35 years in good health and CMV-seronegative. The CDR3 DNA reads as TGTGCCAGCAGTGATACGGGACAGAAGAATTCACCCCTCCACTTT. Encoded protein: CASSDTGQKNSPLHF.